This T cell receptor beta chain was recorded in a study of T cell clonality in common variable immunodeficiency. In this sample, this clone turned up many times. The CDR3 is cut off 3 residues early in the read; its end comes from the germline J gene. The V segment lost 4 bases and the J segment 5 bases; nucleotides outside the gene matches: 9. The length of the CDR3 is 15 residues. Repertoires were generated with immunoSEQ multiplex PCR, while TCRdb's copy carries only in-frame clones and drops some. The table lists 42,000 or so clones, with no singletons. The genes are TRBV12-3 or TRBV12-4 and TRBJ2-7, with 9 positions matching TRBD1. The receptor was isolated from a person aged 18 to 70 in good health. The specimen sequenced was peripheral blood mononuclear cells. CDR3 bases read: TGTGCCAGCAGTTCCTACCGGGACAGGGTCCACGAG. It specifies CASSSYRDRVHE. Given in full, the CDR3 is CASSSYRDRVHEQYF.